Each of the 2 T cell receptor beta chains below was sequenced from the same sample in a study of technical replicates of blood from a few donors. Produced via immunoSEQ multiplex PCR; TCRdb's table is partial and in-frame only. The sample includes around 79,000 clones, 75% to 95% of them seen just once. The material sequenced was T cells isolated from PBMCs. These receptors all stem from a human donor in good health. Some clones in this sample may be carry-over from other donors' samples.

This clone was recorded once. DNA for the CDR3: TGTGCCAGCAGTGTGGGACAGGCAACCGGGGAGCTGTTTTTT. It translates to CASSVGQATGELFF. The chain combines TRBV6-1 with TRBJ2-2; 8 nucleotides align to TRBD1. The germline V gene has CDR1 MNHNS and CDR2 SASEGT. The junction had 3 bases not matched to a gene; V was cut back by 4 bases and J by 5 bases. CDR3 length: 14 residues.

This chain uses TRBV5-1 with TRBJ2-1; TRBD2 matches at 11 bases. Germline V gene data show CDR1 as SGHRS and CDR2 as YFSETQ. V trimming: 1 base; J trimming: 8 bases; junction bases outside the gene matches: 2. The CDR3 is made up of 14 amino acids. The CDR3 sequence: CASSLTSGSDEQFF. The CDR3 DNA reads as TGCGCCAGCAGCTTGACTAGCGGGAGTGATGAGCAGTTCTTC.